Given below is one T cell receptor (beta chain) in context. Per the authors' pipeline: Reference gene primer amplification yielded estimated nucleated cell counts. Repertoires were generated with immunoSEQ multiplex PCR, while TCRdb's copy carries only in-frame clones and drops some. D and trimming were read from the DNA, whereas the V and J calls and clone size are those reported in that table. The sample lists approximately 100,000 clones, 70% to 90% occurring once. The entry originates in a study of blood T cell repertoires in COVID-19. The wider study: The origin of the acute and convalescent COVID-19 samples was the United States, Italy and Spain. Sample material is recorded as cDNA or gDNA derived from T cells, B-cell-depleted T cells, or PBMCs.

V lost 3 bases, J lost 3 bases, and 3 bases stayed unmatched. CDR1 and CDR2 (germline): SGHTA, FQGTGA. The CDR3 covers 15 residues. This receptor was obtained from a human donor in a cohort sampled during active COVID-19. The sequenced sample was peripheral blood. The chain joins TRBV7-3 to TRBJ2-1, with 9 bases lining up with TRBD2. The CDR3 loop reads CASSFGLAYYNEQFF. The CDR3 DNA follows: TGTGCCAGCAGCTTCGGACTAGCGTACTACAATGAGCAGTTCTTC. The full variable domain, with the rest looked up from reference TRBV7-3 and TRBJ2-1, is GAGVSQTPSNKVTEKGKYVELRCDPISGHTALYWYRQSLGQGPEFLIYFQGTGAADDSGLPNDRFFAVRPEGSVSTLKIQRTERGDSAVYLCASSFGLAYYNEQFFGPGTRLTVL.